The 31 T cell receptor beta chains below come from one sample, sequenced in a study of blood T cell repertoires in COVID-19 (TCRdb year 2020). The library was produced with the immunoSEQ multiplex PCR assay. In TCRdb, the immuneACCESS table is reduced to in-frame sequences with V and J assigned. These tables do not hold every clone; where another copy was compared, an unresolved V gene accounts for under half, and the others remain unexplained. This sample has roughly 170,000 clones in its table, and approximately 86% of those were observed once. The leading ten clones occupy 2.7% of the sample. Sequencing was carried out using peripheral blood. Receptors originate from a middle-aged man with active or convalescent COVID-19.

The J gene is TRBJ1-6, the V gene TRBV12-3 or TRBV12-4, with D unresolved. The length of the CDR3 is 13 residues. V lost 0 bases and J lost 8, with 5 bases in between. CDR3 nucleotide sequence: TGTGCCAGCAGTTTAGCGCCGGATTCACCCCTCCACTTT. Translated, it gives CASSLAPDSPLHF.

The CDR3 loop reads CASSLSGTAYEQYF. The CDR3, as DNA: TGTGCCAGCAGCTTATCAGGGACAGCCTACGAGCAGTACTTC. This chain joins TRBV11-1 and TRBJ2-7; 7 nucleotides agree with TRBD1. The germline gives CDR1 SGHAT, CDR2 FQDESV (reference sequence). Trimming cost V 2 bases and J 2 bases; bases outside gene matches: 3. The CDR3 is made up of 14 amino acids.

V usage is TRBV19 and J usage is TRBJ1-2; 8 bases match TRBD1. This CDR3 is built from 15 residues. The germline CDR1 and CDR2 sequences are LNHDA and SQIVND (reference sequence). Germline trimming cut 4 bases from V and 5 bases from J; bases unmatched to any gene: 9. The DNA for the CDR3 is TGTGCCAGTAGTAGGGCGGGACAGGAACATTATGGCTACACCTTC. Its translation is CASSRAGQEHYGYTF.

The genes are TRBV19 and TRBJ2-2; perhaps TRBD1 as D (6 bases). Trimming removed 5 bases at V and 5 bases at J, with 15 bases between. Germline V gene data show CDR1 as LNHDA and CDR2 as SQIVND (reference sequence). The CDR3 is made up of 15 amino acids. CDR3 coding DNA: TGTGCCAGTAGTGTCCGGGACACCCTAACCGGGGAGCTGTTTTTT. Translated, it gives CASSVRDTLTGELFF.

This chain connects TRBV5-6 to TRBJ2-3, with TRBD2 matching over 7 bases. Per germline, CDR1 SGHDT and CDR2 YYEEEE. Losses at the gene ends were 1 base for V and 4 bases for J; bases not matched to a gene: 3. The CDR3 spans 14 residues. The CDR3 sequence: CASSLPGRADTQYF. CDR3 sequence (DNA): TGTGCCAGCAGCTTGCCAGGGAGGGCAGATACGCAGTATTTT. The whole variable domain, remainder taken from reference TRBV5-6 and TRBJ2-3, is DAGVTQSPTHLIKTRGQQVTLRCSPKSGHDTVSWYQQALGQGPQFIFQYYEEEERQRGNFPDRFSGHQFPNYSSELNVNALLLGDSALYLCASSLPGRADTQYFGPGTRLTVL.

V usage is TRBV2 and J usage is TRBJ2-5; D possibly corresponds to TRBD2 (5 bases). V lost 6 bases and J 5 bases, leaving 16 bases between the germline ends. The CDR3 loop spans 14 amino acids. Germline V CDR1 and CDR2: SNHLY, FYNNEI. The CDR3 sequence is CASSGISFGETQYF. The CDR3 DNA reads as TGTGCCAGCAGCGGGATCTCCTTTGGGGAGACCCAGTACTTC.

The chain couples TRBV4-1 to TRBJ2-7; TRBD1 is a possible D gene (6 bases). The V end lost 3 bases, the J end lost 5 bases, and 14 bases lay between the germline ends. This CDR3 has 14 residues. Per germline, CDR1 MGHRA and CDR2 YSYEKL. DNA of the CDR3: TGCGCCAGCAGCCAGCAACAGGGTTTCGACGAGCAGTACTTC. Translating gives CASSQQQGFDEQYF.

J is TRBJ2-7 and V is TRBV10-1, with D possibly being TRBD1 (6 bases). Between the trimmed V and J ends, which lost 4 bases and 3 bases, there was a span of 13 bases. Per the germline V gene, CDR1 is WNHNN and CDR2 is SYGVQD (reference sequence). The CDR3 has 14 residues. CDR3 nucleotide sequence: TGCGCCAGCAGTGGCGACAGGTCATTCTACGAGCAGTACTTC. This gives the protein CASSGDRSFYEQYF.

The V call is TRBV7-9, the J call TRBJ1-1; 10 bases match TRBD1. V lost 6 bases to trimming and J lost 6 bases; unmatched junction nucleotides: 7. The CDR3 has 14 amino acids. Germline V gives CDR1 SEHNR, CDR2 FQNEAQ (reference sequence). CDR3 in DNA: TGTGCCAGCAGACCGGGACAGGGGAGTTCTGAAGCTTTCTTT. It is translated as CASRPGQGSSEAFF. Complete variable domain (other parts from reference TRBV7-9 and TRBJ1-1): DTGVSQNPRHKITKRGQNVTFRCDPISEHNRLYWYRQTLGQGPEFLTYFQNEAQLEKSRLLSDRFSAERPKGSFSTLEIQRTEQGDSAMYLCASRPGQGSSEAFFGQGTRLTVV.

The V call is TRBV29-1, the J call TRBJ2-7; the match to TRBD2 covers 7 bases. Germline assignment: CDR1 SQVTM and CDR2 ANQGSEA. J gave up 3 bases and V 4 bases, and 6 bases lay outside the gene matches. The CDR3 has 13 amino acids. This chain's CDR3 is CSVAGGGDYEQYF. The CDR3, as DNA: TGCAGCGTTGCCGGGGGAGGGGACTACGAGCAGTACTTC.

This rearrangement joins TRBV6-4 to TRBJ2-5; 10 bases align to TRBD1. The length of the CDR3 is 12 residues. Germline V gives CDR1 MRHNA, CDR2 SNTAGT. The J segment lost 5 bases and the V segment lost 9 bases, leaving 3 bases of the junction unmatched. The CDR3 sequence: CARKGQGETQYF. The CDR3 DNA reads TGTGCCAGAAAGGGACAGGGGGAGACCCAGTACTTC.

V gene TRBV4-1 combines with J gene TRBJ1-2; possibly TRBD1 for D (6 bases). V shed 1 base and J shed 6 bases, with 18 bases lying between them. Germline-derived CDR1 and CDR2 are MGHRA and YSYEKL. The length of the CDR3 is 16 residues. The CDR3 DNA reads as TGCGCCAGCAGCCAAGTCTCGCAGGGGTGGAGTGATGGCTACACCTTC. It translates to CASSQVSQGWSDGYTF.

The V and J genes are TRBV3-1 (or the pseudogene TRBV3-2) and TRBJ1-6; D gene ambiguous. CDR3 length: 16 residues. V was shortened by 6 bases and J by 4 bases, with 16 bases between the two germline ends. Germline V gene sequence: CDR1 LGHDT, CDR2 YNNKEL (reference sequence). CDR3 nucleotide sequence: TGTGCCAGCAGTACTTTACCGTCGGGGTATAATTCACCCCTCCACTTT. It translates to CASSTLPSGYNSPLHF.

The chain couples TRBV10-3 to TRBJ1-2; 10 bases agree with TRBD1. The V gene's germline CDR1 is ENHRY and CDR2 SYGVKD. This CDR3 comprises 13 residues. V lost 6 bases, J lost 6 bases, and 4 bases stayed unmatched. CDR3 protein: CAIRGTGDDGYTF. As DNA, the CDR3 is TGTGCCATCAGGGGGACAGGGGATGATGGCTACACCTTC.

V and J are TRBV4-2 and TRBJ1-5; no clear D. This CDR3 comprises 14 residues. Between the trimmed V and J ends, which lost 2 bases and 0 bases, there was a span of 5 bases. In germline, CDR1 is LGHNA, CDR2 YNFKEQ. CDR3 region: CASSQQNSNQPQHF. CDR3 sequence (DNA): TGTGCCAGCAGCCAACAGAATAGCAATCAGCCCCAGCATTTT.

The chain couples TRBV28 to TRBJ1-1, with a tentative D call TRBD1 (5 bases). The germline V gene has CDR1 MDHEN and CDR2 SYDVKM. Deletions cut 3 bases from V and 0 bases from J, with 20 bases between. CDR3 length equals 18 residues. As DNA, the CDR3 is TGTGCCAGCAGTTTGAGGTTTCAGGGCCGCGCTATGAACACTGAAGCTTTCTTT. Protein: CASSLRFQGRAMNTEAFF.

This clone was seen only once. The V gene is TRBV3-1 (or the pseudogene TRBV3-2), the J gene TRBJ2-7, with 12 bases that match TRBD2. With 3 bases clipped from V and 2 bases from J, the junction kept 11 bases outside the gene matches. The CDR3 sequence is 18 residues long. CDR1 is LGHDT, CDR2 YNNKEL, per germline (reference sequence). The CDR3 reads CASSHRGLAGPGTYEQYF. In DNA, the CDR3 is TGTGCCAGCAGCCATCGGGGACTAGCGGGTCCGGGGACCTACGAGCAGTACTTC.

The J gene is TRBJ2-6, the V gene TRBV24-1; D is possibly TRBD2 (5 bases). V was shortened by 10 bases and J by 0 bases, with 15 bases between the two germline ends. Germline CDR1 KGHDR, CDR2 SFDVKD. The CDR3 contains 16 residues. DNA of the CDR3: TGTGCCACTGCGGCTAGCTCCTTCTCTGGGGCCAACGTCCTGACTTTC. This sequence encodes CATAASSFSGANVLTF.

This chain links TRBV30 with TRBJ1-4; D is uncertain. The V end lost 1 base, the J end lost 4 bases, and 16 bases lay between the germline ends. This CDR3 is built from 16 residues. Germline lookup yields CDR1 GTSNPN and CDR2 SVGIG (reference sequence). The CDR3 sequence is CAWSDITGQRNEKLFF. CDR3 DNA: TGTGCCTGGAGTGATATAACGGGTCAGCGTAATGAAAAACTGTTTTTT.

CDR3 nucleotide sequence: TGTGCCAGCAGTGAGACCCCCACAGGGCGCGAGACCCAGTACTTC. Translated: CASSETPTGRETQYF. This chain uses TRBV6-1 with TRBJ2-5; maybe TRBD1 (6 bases). The CDR3 loop spans 15 amino acids. Germline CDR1 MNHNS, CDR2 SASEGT. The ends were cut back, 3 bases at V and 5 bases at J, with 16 bases in the middle.

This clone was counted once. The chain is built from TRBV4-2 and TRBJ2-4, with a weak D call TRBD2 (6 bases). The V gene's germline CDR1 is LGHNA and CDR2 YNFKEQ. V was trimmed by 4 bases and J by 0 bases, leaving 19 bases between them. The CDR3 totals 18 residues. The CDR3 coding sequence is TGTGCCAGCAGCCGTTCCCTAATCCCGGGAGTAGCCAAAAACATTCAGTACTTC. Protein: CASSRSLIPGVAKNIQYF.

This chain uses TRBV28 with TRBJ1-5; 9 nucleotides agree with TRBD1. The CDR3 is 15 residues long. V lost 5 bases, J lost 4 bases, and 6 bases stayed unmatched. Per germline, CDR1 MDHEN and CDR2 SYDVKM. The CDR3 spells CASSPMTGGNQPQHF. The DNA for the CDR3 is TGTGCCAGCAGTCCGATGACAGGGGGAAATCAGCCCCAGCATTTT.

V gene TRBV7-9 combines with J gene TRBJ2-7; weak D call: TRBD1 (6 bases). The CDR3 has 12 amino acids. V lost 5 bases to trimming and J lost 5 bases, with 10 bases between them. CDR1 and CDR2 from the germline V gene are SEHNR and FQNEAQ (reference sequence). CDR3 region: CASSPRGDEQYF. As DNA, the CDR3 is TGTGCCAGCAGCCCCAGGGGTGACGAGCAGTACTTC.

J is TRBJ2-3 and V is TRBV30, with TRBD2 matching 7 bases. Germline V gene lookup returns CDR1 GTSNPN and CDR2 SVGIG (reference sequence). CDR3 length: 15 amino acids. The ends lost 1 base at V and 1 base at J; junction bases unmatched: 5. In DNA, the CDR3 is TGTGCCTGGAGTGGGCCCAGCGGGGGCACAGATACGCAGTATTTT. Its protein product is CAWSGPSGGTDTQYF. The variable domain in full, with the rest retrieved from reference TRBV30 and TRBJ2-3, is SQTIHQWPATLVQPVGSPLSLECTVEGTSNPNLYWYRQAAGRGLQLLFYSVGIGQISSEVPQNLSASRPQDRQFILSSKKLLLSDSGFYLCAWSGPSGGTDTQYFGPGTRLTVL.

The CDR3 is CASSQRTTTDTQYF. DNA of the CDR3: TGCGCCAGCAGCCAAAGGACTACCACAGATACGCAGTATTTT. The J gene is TRBJ2-3, the V gene TRBV4-1; TRBD2 is a possible D gene (6 bases). This CDR3 contains 14 residues. V lost 2 bases to trimming and J lost 2 bases, with 8 bases between them. Germline CDR1 is MGHRA and CDR2 is YSYEKL.

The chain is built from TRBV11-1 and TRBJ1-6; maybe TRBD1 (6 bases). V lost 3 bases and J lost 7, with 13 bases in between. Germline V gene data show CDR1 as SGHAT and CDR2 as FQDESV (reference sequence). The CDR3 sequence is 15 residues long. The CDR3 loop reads CASSLRGAWNSPLHF. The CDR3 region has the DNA TGTGCCAGCAGCTTGCGGGGGGCATGGAATTCACCCCTCCACTTT.

CDR3 sequence reads: CASSQTGVPSNQPQHF. CDR3 bases: TGCGCCAGCAGCCAAACAGGGGTACCTTCCAATCAGCCCCAGCATTTT. V gene TRBV4-1 combines with J gene TRBJ1-5; 7 nucleotides match TRBD1. Germline V CDR1 and CDR2: MGHRA, YSYEKL. Losses at the gene ends were 2 bases for V and 3 bases for J; bases not matched to a gene: 7. The CDR3 totals 16 residues.

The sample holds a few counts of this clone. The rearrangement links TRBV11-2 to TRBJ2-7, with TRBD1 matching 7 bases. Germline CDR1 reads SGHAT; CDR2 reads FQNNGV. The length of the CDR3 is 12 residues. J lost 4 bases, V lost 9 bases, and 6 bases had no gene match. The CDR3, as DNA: TGTGCCAGTAAGGACAGGCGATACGAGCAGTACTTC. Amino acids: CASKDRRYEQYF.

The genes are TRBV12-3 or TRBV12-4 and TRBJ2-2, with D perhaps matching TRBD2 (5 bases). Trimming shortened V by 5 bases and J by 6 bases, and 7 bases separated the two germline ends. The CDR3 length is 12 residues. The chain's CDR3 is CASSHGAGELFF. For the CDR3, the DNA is TGTGCCAGCAGTCACGGGGCCGGGGAGCTGTTTTTT.

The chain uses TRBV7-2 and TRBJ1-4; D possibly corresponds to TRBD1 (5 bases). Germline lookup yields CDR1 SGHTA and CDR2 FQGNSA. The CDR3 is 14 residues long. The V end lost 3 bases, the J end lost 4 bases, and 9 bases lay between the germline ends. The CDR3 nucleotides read TGTGCCAGCAGCTTCGGGGGGATTAATGAAAAACTGTTTTTT. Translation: CASSFGGINEKLFF. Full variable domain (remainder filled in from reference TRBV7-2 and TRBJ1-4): GAGVSQSPSNKVTEKGKDVELRCDPISGHTALYWYRQSLGQGLEFLIYFQGNSAPDKSGLPSDRFSAERTGGSVSTLTIQRTQQEDSAVYLCASSFGGINEKLFFGSGTQLSVL.

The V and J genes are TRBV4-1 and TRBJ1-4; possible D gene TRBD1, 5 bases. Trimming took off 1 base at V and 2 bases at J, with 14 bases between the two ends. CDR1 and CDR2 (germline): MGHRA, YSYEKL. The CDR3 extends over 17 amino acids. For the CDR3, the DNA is TGCGCCAGCAGCCAAGCCCTAAGTAGGGGCACTAATGAAAAACTGTTTTTT. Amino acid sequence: CASSQALSRGTNEKLFF.